The 31 T cell receptor beta chains below were found in one sample sequenced in a study of graft-versus-host responses after intestinal transplantation. Sequencing used immunoSEQ multiplex PCR; TCRdb keeps in-frame clones, though not all of them. The sample comprises about 14,000 clones, around a third of which are singletons, and about 2.5% rests with the top ten. Plates contained roughly 200,000 CFSE-labeled responder cells and roughly 200,000 irradiated, violet-dye-labeled stimulator cells. Sequences were derived from alloreactive CD8+ T cells from a mixed lymphocyte reaction culture, sampled before intestinal transplant. Subset defined: CFSE-low proliferating T cells sorted from approximately six-day pre-transplant mixed lymphocyte reaction (GvH or HvG direction). These receptors were collected from a human patient who received an intestinal transplant.

The chain recombines TRBV18 with TRBJ1-3; 8 bases match TRBD1. The CDR3 loop spans 14 amino acids. V lost 8 bases to trimming and J lost 3 bases; unmatched junction nucleotides: 6. Per the germline V gene, CDR1 is KGHSH and CDR2 is LQKENI. DNA of the CDR3: TGTGCCAGCGGCGACAGGGGAAGTGGAAACACCATATATTTT. Translated, it gives CASGDRGSGNTIYF. Together with reference TRBV18 and TRBJ1-3, the CDR3 gives the full variable domain: NAGVMQNPRHLVRRRGQEARLRCSPMKGHSHVYWYRQLPEEGLKFMVYLQKENIIDESGMPKERFSAEFPKEGPSILRIQQVVRGDSAAYFCASGDRGSGNTIYFGEGSWLTVV.

By frequency in the sample, this clone is medium-sized (0.01 to 0.1%). This chain joins TRBV7-2 and TRBJ1-1; 10 bases line up with TRBD1. Trimming at V came to 5 bases and at J to 6 bases, leaving 12 bases not matched to a gene. In germline, CDR1 is SGHTA, CDR2 FQGNSA. The CDR3 extends over 16 amino acids. CDR3 sequence (DNA): TGTGCCAGCAGCCTCCTCGGCGGGACAGGGGTCCCTGAAGCTTTCTTT. Protein: CASSLLGGTGVPEAFF.

This chain uses TRBV6-6 with TRBJ2-1; TRBD2 is a possible D gene (5 bases). The CDR3 sequence is 13 residues long. CDR1 and CDR2 from the germline V gene are MNHNY and SVGAGI (reference sequence). The ends were cut back, 2 bases at V and 6 bases at J, with 8 bases in the middle. CDR3 protein: CASSYARGNEQFF. The CDR3 nucleotides are TGTGCCAGCAGTTACGCTCGGGGCAATGAGCAGTTCTTC.

The J gene is TRBJ1-1, the V gene TRBV29-1, with D possibly TRBD1 on 6 matching bases. Trimming cost V 7 bases and J 1 base, with 22 bases left between them. Germline CDR1 reads SQVTM; CDR2 reads ANQGSEA. The CDR3 spans 16 residues. The CDR3 protein is CSAGGRGRVWNTEAFF. The CDR3 nucleotides are TGCAGCGCTGGTGGCAGGGGCCGCGTCTGGAACACTGAAGCTTTCTTT.

The sample holds a few counts of this clone. The rearrangement joins TRBV6-5 to TRBJ1-4, with TRBD1 matching over 9 bases. Trimming removed 5 bases from V and 5 bases from J; junction bases left unmatched: 3. Germline V gene data show CDR1 as MNHEY and CDR2 as SVGAGI. The CDR3 has 14 amino acids. The CDR3 loop is CASSPGQGNEKLFF. DNA of the CDR3: TGTGCCAGCAGTCCCGGACAGGGGAATGAAAAACTGTTTTTT.

The rearrangement joins TRBV9 to TRBJ1-1; D not certain. The CDR3 sequence is 14 residues long. The germline CDR1 and CDR2 sequences are SGDLS and YYNGEE. The V and J ends lost 0 bases and 1 base respectively, with 7 bases between them. The CDR3 loop reads CASSVGHANTEAFF. The CDR3 DNA follows: TGTGCCAGCAGCGTAGGCCACGCGAACACTGAAGCTTTCTTT.

The rearrangement joins TRBV25-1 to TRBJ1-1; 9 nucleotides match TRBD1. V was clipped by 4 bases and J by 1 base; unmatched bases: 1. The CDR3 consists of 14 residues. Germline CDR1 reads MGHDK; CDR2 reads SYGVNS. The CDR3 sequence: CASSAGQGNTEAFF. In DNA, the CDR3 is TGTGCCAGCAGTGCGGGACAGGGGAACACTGAAGCTTTCTTT.

The chain joins TRBV11-2 to TRBJ2-7; D may be TRBD1 (7 bases). Germline CDR1 and CDR2: SGHAT and FQNNGV. The length of the CDR3 is 14 residues. Trimming removed 8 bases at V and 1 base at J, with 15 bases between. The CDR3 sequence: CASGRTGSSYEQYF. In DNA, the CDR3 is TGTGCCAGCGGGAGGACAGGTTCGTCCTACGAGCAGTACTTC.

The V call is TRBV7-9, the J call TRBJ2-6; D is uncertain. Deletions cut 2 bases from V and 10 bases from J, with 15 bases between. The CDR3 consists of 15 residues. Germline lookup yields CDR1 SEHNR and CDR2 FQNEAQ (reference sequence). CDR3 protein: CASSLQPESGNVLTF. The CDR3 nucleotides read TGTGCCAGCAGCTTACAACCGGAATCGGGTAACGTCCTGACTTTC.

The rearrangement uses TRBV27 and TRBJ2-1, with D unresolved. CDR3 length: 13 residues. V dropped 3 bases and J dropped 6 bases, with 9 bases sitting between them. Germline assignment: CDR1 MNHEY and CDR2 SMNVEV (reference sequence). The CDR3 is CASSFQSSNEQFF. The CDR3 DNA is TGTGCCAGCAGTTTCCAGAGTTCCAATGAGCAGTTCTTC.

The chain links TRBV5-1 to TRBJ1-3, with D hard to call. Looked up from germline, CDR1 is SGHRS and CDR2 is YFSETQ. The CDR3 is made up of 15 amino acids. Trimming removed 0 bases at V and 0 bases at J, with 7 bases between. For the CDR3, the DNA is TGCGCCAGCAGCTTGGCAGAGAGCTCTGGAAACACCATATATTTT. Translation: CASSLAESSGNTIYF.

The CDR3 sequence is CASSFSNTLNEQFF. The CDR3 DNA reads as TGCGCCAGCAGCTTCTCCAACACTTTGAATGAGCAGTTCTTC. The chain uses TRBV5-1 and TRBJ2-1, with D uncertain. This CDR3 has 14 residues. V dropped 2 bases and J dropped 7 bases, with 13 bases sitting between them. Germline CDR1 SGHRS, CDR2 YFSETQ.

This clone appeared a few times. V usage is TRBV11-3 and J usage is TRBJ1-1; TRBD1 might be the D (6 bases). The CDR3 extends over 14 amino acids. V was cut by 4 bases and J by 5 bases, with 14 bases left in between. Germline V gives CDR1 SGHNT, CDR2 YENEEA. This chain's CDR3 is CASSSRGPGTEAFF. CDR3 sequence (DNA): TGTGCCAGCAGCTCCCGGGGGCCTGGGACTGAAGCTTTCTTT.

The DNA for the CDR3 is TGTGCCAGCAGCCGATGGACAGGGAATCAGCCCCAGCATTTT. Its protein is CASSRWTGNQPQHF. V usage is TRBV5-4 and J usage is TRBJ1-5; 8 bases are a match to TRBD1. The germline V gene has CDR1 SGHNT and CDR2 YYREEE (reference sequence). The CDR3 has 14 residues. V was clipped by 4 bases and J by 4 bases; unmatched bases: 4. Complete variable domain (other parts from reference TRBV5-4 and TRBJ1-5): ETGVTQSPTHLIKTRGQQVTLRCSSQSGHNTVSWYQQALGQGPQFIFQYYREEENGRGNFPPRFSGLQFPNYSSELNVNALELDDSALYLCASSRWTGNQPQHFGDGTRLSIL.

The genes are TRBV13 and TRBJ1-1; possible D gene TRBD1, 6 bases. The CDR3 consists of 13 residues. Trimming stripped 9 bases from V and 4 bases from J, with 15 bases between. From germline, CDR1 is PRHDT and CDR2 FYEKMQ (reference sequence). CDR3 sequence reads: CASGQGIGTEAFF. In DNA, the CDR3 is TGTGCCAGTGGTCAGGGGATTGGCACTGAAGCTTTCTTT.

This clone was observed a handful of times. This sequence joins TRBV7-6 and TRBJ1-1; the D gene is possibly TRBD1 (5 bases). V dropped 5 bases and J dropped 4 bases, with 17 bases sitting between them. The CDR3 has 15 amino acids. From germline, CDR1 is SGHVS and CDR2 FNYEAQ. The DNA for the CDR3 is TGTGCCAGCAGCGCAGGGACGGCACTTGGCACTGAAGCTTTCTTT. This codes for CASSAGTALGTEAFF.

V usage is TRBV7-8 and J usage is TRBJ2-1; D is possibly TRBD2 (6 bases). In germline, CDR1 is SGHVS, CDR2 FQNEAQ. Between the trimmed V and J ends, which lost 2 bases and 8 bases, there was a span of 13 bases. CDR3 length: 14 residues. CDR3 residues: CASSLNWEAHEQFF. CDR3 coding DNA: TGTGCCAGCAGCTTAAATTGGGAGGCCCATGAGCAGTTCTTC.

The chain combines TRBV5-4 with TRBJ1-1; D is unresolved. CDR1 is SGHNT and CDR2 is YYREEE in the germline V gene (reference sequence). Trimming stripped 3 bases from V and 1 base from J, with 13 bases between. The CDR3 totals 15 residues. CDR3 coding DNA: TGTGCCAGCAGCTCCGCCTGGGAAAGGAACACTGAAGCTTTCTTT. Translating gives CASSSAWERNTEAFF.

This clone is medium-sized. The chain links TRBV5-6 to TRBJ1-1, with a weak D call TRBD1 (5 bases). Germline V gene data show CDR1 as SGHDT and CDR2 as YYEEEE. The V gene lost 2 bases and the J gene lost 2 bases, with 10 bases spanning the gap. The CDR3 is made up of 14 amino acids. The CDR3: CASSFRDGNTEAFF. The CDR3 DNA reads as TGTGCCAGCAGCTTCAGGGACGGCAACACTGAAGCTTTCTTT.

The J gene is TRBJ1-1, the V gene TRBV20-1, with 9 bases identical to TRBD1. The CDR3 loop spans 11 amino acids. Trimming at V came to 5 bases and at J to 11 bases, leaving 6 bases not matched to a gene. CDR1 is DFQATT and CDR2 is SNEGSKA in the germline V gene (reference sequence). CDR3 sequence: CSASRTGEAFF. For the CDR3, the DNA is TGCAGTGCTTCACGGACAGGGGAGGCTTTCTTT.

This chain uses TRBV27 with TRBJ1-2; D is possibly TRBD1 (6 bases). V lost 8 bases and J 4 bases, leaving 11 bases between the germline ends. This CDR3 region has 12 residues. The germline gives CDR1 MNHEY, CDR2 SMNVEV (reference sequence). CDR3 DNA: TGTGCCAGCGGTACAGGGTTCTATGGCTACACCTTC. This codes for CASGTGFYGYTF.

The chain joins TRBV6-5 to TRBJ1-1, with D tentatively TRBD1 (5 bases). V lost 0 bases to trimming and J lost 2 bases, with 10 bases between them. Germline-derived CDR1 and CDR2 are MNHEY and SVGAGI. The CDR3 spans 15 residues. CDR3 in DNA: TGTGCCAGCAGTTACTCCGGGACCCCCAACACTGAAGCTTTCTTT. Translation gives CASSYSGTPNTEAFF.

This clone appeared a few times. The chain uses TRBV27 and TRBJ2-1; unclear D gene. The CDR3 is 13 residues long. CDR1 and CDR2 (germline): MNHEY, SMNVEV (reference sequence). V was clipped by 3 bases and J by 8 bases, with 11 bases between them. The DNA of the CDR3 is TGTGCCAGCAGTTTGTCCTTTGGATATGAGCAGTTCTTC. Protein product: CASSLSFGYEQFF.

This clone was picked up one time. The rearrangement uses TRBV6-5 and TRBJ2-3, with TRBD2 identical over 10 bases. This CDR3 comprises 16 residues. The V and J ends lost 2 bases and 5 bases, in that order; junction bases with no gene match: 7. The V gene's germline CDR1 is MNHEY and CDR2 SVGAGI. The CDR3: CASSYGLAGAKDTQYF. As DNA, the CDR3 is TGTGCCAGCAGTTACGGGCTAGCGGGGGCTAAAGATACGCAGTATTTT.

This clone rates as medium-sized (0.01 to 0.1%). The chain uses TRBV13 and TRBJ1-3; 7 positions agree with TRBD1. Germline loops: CDR1 PRHDT, CDR2 FYEKMQ (reference sequence). With 3 bases clipped from V and 11 bases from J, the junction kept 10 bases outside the gene matches. This CDR3 has 14 amino acids. The CDR3 DNA reads as TGTGCCAGCAGCTTCGAACAGGGGAAGAGGGCCATATATTTT. It specifies CASSFEQGKRAIYF. Supplemented by reference TRBV13 and TRBJ1-3, the full variable domain reads AAGVIQSPRHLIKEKRETATLKCYPIPRHDTVYWYQQGPGQDPQFLISFYEKMQSDKGSIPDRFSAQQFSDYHSELNMSSLELGDSALYFCASSFEQGKRAIYFGEGSWLTVV.

The table lists this clone with a few counts. The chain joins TRBV11-3 to TRBJ2-7; 11 bases align to TRBD2. The CDR3 is made up of 20 amino acids. V dropped 3 bases and J dropped 4; count of bases not matched to a gene: 20. Per the germline V gene, CDR1 is SGHNT and CDR2 is YENEEA. The CDR3 bases are TGTGCCAGCAGCTTGCTAAGTCCGGGAGGTAGCGGGGGGGCTTGGTACGAGCAGTACTTC. Amino acids: CASSLLSPGGSGGAWYEQYF.

The V call is TRBV6-5, the J call TRBJ2-7; 7 bases align to TRBD1. The CDR3 sequence is 15 residues long. J gave up 5 bases and V 7 bases, and 14 bases lay outside the gene matches. In germline, CDR1 is MNHEY, CDR2 SVGAGI. DNA of the CDR3: TGTGCCAGCAAGAGGGGAAGGGGGCGCTTCCACGAGCAGTACTTC. Protein: CASKRGRGRFHEQYF.

The gene calls are TRBV2 and TRBJ2-4, with a weak D call TRBD2 (5 bases). This CDR3 region has 16 residues. Germline V gives CDR1 SNHLY, CDR2 FYNNEI. V lost 3 bases and J 1 base, leaving 13 bases between the germline ends. CDR3 DNA sequence: TGTGCCAGCAGTGACGGGATTAATCGGGCCAAAAACATTCAGTACTTC. It translates to CASSDGINRAKNIQYF.

This rearrangement joins TRBV7-6 to TRBJ1-1; TRBD1 aligns across 9 bases. From germline, CDR1 is SGHVS and CDR2 FNYEAQ. This CDR3 is built from 17 residues. Losses at the gene ends were 2 bases for V and 1 base for J; bases not matched to a gene: 8. CDR3 protein: CASSLFSEDRGNTEAFF. The DNA of the CDR3 is TGTGCCAGCAGCTTATTCTCTGAGGACAGGGGGAACACTGAAGCTTTCTTT.

This clone is deemed medium-sized. The chain links TRBV4-1 to TRBJ1-5, with D unclear. This CDR3 has 15 amino acids. Trimming pared 0 bases from V and 0 bases from J, leaving 6 bases between. Germline-derived CDR1 and CDR2 are MGHRA and YSYEKL. CDR3 DNA: TGCGCCAGCAGCCAAGAGAGGATTAGCAATCAGCCCCAGCATTTT. This sequence encodes CASSQERISNQPQHF.

This chain joins TRBV6-1 and TRBJ2-4, with TRBD1 matching over 7 bases. Trimming at V came to 7 bases and at J to 7 bases, leaving 10 bases not matched to a gene. Per the germline V gene, CDR1 is MNHNS and CDR2 is SASEGT. The CDR3 contains 14 residues. The CDR3 DNA reads TGTGCCAGCACTCCCCGACAGGGATGGAACATTCAGTACTTC. Encoded protein: CASTPRQGWNIQYF.